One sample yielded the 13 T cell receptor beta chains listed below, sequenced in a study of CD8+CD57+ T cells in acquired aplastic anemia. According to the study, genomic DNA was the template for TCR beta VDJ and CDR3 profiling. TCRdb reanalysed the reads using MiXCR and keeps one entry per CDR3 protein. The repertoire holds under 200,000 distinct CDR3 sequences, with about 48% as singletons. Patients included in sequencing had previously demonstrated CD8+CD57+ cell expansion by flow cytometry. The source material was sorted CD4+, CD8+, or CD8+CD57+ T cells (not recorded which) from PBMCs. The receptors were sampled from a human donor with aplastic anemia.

CDR3 protein: CASSASPNQPQHF. CDR3 DNA sequence: TGTGCCAGCAGTGCGTCCCCCAATCAGCCCCAGCATTTT. The chain links TRBV2 to TRBJ1-5; no clear D. Between the trimmed V and J ends, which lost 4 bases and 3 bases, there was a span of 7 bases. The CDR3 covers 13 residues. The germline V gene has CDR1 SNHLY and CDR2 FYNNEI. Drawing the rest from reference TRBV2 and TRBJ1-5, the complete variable domain is EPEVTQTPSHQVTQMGQEVILRCVPISNHLYFYWYRQILGQKVEFLVSFYNNEISEKSEIFDDQFSVERPDGSNFTLKIRSTKLEDSAMYFCASSASPNQPQHFGDGTRLSIL.

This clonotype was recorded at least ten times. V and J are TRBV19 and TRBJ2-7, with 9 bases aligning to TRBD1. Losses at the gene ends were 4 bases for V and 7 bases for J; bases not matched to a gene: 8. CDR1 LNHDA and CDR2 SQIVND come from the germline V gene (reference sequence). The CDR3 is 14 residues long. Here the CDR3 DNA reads TGTGCCAGTAGTACCGGGACAGGGCCTCGGGAGCAGTACTTC. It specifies CASSTGTGPREQYF.

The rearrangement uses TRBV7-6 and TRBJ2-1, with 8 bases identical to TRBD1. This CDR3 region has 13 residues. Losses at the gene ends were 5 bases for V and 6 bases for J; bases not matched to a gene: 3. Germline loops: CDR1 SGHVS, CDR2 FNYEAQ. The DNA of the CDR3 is TGTGCCAGCAGCCCACAGGGGGGCAATGAGCAGTTCTTC. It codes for CASSPQGGNEQFF. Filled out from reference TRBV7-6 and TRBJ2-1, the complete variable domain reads GAGVSQSPRYKVTKRGQDVALRCDPISGHVSLYWYRQALGQGPEFLTYFNYEAQQDKSGLPNDRFSAERPEGSISTLTIQRTEQRDSAMYRCASSPQGGNEQFFGPGTRLTVL.

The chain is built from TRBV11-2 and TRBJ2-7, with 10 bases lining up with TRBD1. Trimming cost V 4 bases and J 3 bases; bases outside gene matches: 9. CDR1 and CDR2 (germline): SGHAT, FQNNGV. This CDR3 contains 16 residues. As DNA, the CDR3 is TGTGCCAGCAGCTCAACCGGGACAGGGGCCTTCTACGAGCAGTACTTC. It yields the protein CASSSTGTGAFYEQYF. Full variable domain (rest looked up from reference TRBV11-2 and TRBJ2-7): EAGVAQSPRYKIIEKRQSVAFWCNPISGHATLYWYQQILGQGPKLLIQFQNNGVVDDSQLPKDRFSAERLKGVDSTLKIQPAKLEDSAVYLCASSSTGTGAFYEQYFGPGTRLTVT.

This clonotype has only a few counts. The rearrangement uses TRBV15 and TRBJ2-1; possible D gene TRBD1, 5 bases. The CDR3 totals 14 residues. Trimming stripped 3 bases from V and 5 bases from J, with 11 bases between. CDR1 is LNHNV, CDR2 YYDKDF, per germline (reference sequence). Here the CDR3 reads CATSSATGNNEQFF. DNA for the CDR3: TGTGCCACCAGCAGTGCAACAGGCAACAATGAGCAGTTCTTC.

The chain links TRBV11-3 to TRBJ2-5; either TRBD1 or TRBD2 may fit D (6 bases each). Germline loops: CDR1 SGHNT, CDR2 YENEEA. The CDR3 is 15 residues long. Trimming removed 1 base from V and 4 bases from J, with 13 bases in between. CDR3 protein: CASSLGGGGRETQYF. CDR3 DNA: TGTGCCAGCAGCTTAGGAGGAGGGGGGCGAGAGACCCAGTACTTC.

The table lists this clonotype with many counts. The CDR3 DNA is TGCAGTGCTAGAGACGTAGACAGCTCTGGAAACACCATATATTTT. It encodes CSARDVDSSGNTIYF. V usage is TRBV20-1 and J usage is TRBJ1-3; TRBD1 is a possible D gene (5 bases). Germline V gene sequence: CDR1 DFQATT, CDR2 SNEGSKA (reference sequence). V was clipped by 0 bases and J by 0 bases, with 9 bases between them. The CDR3 is 15 residues long.

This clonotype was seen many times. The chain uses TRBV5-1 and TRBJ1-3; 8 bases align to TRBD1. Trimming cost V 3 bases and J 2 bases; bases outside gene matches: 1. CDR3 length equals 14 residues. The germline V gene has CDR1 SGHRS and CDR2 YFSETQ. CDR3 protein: CASSSTGAGNTIYF. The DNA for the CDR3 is TGCGCCAGCAGCTCGACAGGGGCTGGAAACACCATATATTTT.

DNA of the CDR3: TGTGCCAGCAGCTTAGCGCGTGTGGGTAGCGAGCAGTACTTC. Its protein is CASSLARVGSEQYF. The V and J genes are TRBV7-2 and TRBJ2-7; no definite D call. This CDR3 is 14 amino acids long. The V end lost 0 bases, the J end lost 6 bases, and 12 bases lay between the germline ends. CDR1 and CDR2 from the germline V gene are SGHTA and FQGNSA.

CDR3 coding DNA: TGTGCCAGCAGCCTAGACAGGCCCTATGGCTACACCTTC. This gives the protein CASSLDRPYGYTF. The chain employs TRBV7-2 and TRBJ1-2; weak D call: TRBD1 (6 bases). CDR1 is SGHTA and CDR2 is FQGNSA in the germline V gene. V was clipped by 5 bases and J by 4 bases, with 11 bases between them. The CDR3 runs 13 residues.

The CDR3 here is CASSTLTSAEAFF. CDR3 in DNA: TGTGCCAGCAGCACCCTTACAAGTGCTGAAGCTTTCTTT. This rearrangement joins TRBV7-8 to TRBJ1-1, with D unclear. The CDR3 has 13 amino acids. Germline V gene sequence: CDR1 SGHVS, CDR2 FQNEAQ. The ends were cut back, 5 bases at V and 6 bases at J, with 13 bases in the middle.

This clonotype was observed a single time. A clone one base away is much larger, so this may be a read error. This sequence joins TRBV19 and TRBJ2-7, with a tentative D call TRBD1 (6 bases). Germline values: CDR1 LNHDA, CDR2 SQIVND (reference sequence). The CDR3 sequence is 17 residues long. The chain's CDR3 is CASSIVVWDTRSYDQYF. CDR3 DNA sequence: TGTGCCAGTAGTATTGTGGTGTGGGACACCCGCTCCTACGATCAGTACTTC.

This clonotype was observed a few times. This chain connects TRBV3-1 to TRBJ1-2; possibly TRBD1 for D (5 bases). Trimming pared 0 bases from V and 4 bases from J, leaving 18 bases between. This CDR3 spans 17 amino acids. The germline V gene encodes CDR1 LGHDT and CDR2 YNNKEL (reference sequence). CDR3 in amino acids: CASSQDALGEGIYGYTF. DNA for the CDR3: TGTGCCAGCAGCCAAGACGCTTTAGGGGAGGGGATCTATGGCTACACCTTC.